The rows below give T cell receptor beta chains drawn from one sample of a study of early T cells in non-severe SARS-CoV-2 infection. TCRdb reprocessed the 5' RACE reads via MiXCR and lists one record per CDR3 protein. This sample carries around 82,000 distinct CDR3 sequences, roughly 14% of them seen once, and the ten largest clones take around 0.5%. The sequenced material came from whole blood. The receptors stem from an adult who was a healthcare worker with PCR-confirmed SARS-CoV-2 infection or an uninfected control (not recorded which). CDR3s include the opening cysteine and the closing phenylalanine or tryptophan. The order of the fields is J gene, D gene, clone size, V gene, CDR3 DNA, CDR3 protein. The D gene is left open where the match is weak. Part of the rows lack a size; the others show once, few, many or a class for expanded clones.

>TRBJ2-5|TRBD1|NA|TRBV5-1
TGCGCCAGCAGTCACCACCGGGGACAGGGTGAAGAGACCCAGTACTTC
CASSHHRGQGEETQYF
>TRBJ1-6|TRBD1|few|TRBV7-9
TGTGCCAGCAGCTCCCGAGGACAGGGAATTAGGTATAATTCACCCCTCCACTTT
CASSSRGQGIRYNSPLHF
>TRBJ1-3|NA|many|TRBV7-6
TGTGCCAGCAGCTTAGCTAACAGACTCTCTGGAAACACCATATATTTT
CASSLANRLSGNTIYF
>TRBJ1-5|TRBD1|NA|TRBV18
TGTGCCAGCTCACCGAGGGACAGGGAAAATCAGCCCCAGCATTTT
CASSPRDRENQPQHF
>TRBJ1-4|NA|few|TRBV7-9
TGTGCCAGCAGCTTAGACAGAGGACAGTCTGGTGAAAAACTGTTTTTT
CASSLDRGQSGEKLFF
>TRBJ1-6|NA|NA|TRBV3-1
TGTGCCAGCAGCCAAGGTGGACACCTAACGGGTTCACCCCTCCACTTT
CASSQGGHLTGSPLHF
>TRBJ1-2|NA|few|TRBV7-2
TGTGCCAGCAGCCCCATCCAGGGTAACTATGGCTACACCTTC
CASSPIQGNYGYTF
>TRBJ1-6|NA|few|TRBV6-2/TRBV6-3
TGTGCCAGCACCCTCGGTTATACAGGTTCACCCCTCCACTTT
CASTLGYTGSPLHF
>TRBJ2-1|NA|NA|TRBV12-3/TRBV12-4
TGTGCCAGCAGTTTAGAGGTATTCGGGAATGAGCAGTTCTTC
CASSLEVFGNEQFF
>TRBJ2-2|NA|few|TRBV7-2
TGTGCCAGCAGCTTAGCAGAGAACACCGGGGAGCTGTTTTTT
CASSLAENTGELFF
>TRBJ2-1|NA|NA|TRBV6-1
TGTGCCAGCAGTGAGTGGGGGAACTCCTACAATGAGCAGTTCTTC
CASSEWGNSYNEQFF
>TRBJ2-1|NA|many|TRBV5-1
TGCGCCAGCAGCTTGGTTGGGGAGTACAATGAGCAGTTCTTC
CASSLVGEYNEQFF
>TRBJ2-1|TRBD1|NA|TRBV12-3/TRBV12-4
TGTGCCAGCGGTACGCCTGGGACAGGGGATAGTGAGCAGTTCTTC
CASGTPGTGDSEQFF
>TRBJ1-1|TRBD1|many|TRBV6-2/TRBV6-3
TGTGCCAGCAGTTCCCCCGGGGACAGGGACACTGAAGCTTTCTTT
CASSSPGDRDTEAFF
>TRBJ1-5|TRBD1|few|TRBV19
TGTGCCAGTAGTGCACGACGGACAGGGCGTAGCAATCAGCCCCAGCATTTT
CASSARRTGRSNQPQHF
>TRBJ1-5|NA|NA|TRBV12-3/TRBV12-4
TGTGCCAGCAGTTTAGGCCGGAGTTATAGCAATCAGCCCCAGCATTTT
CASSLGRSYSNQPQHF
>TRBJ1-1|NA|NA|TRBV6-1
TGTGCCAGCAGTGAAGCGCAGTATGGAATCTTGGGGAGAACTGAAGCTTTCTTT
CASSEAQYGILGRTEAFF
>TRBJ1-4|NA|few|TRBV10-2
TGCGCCAGCAGGGAGACGGCCCTTAATGAAAAACTGTTTTTT
CASRETALNEKLFF
>TRBJ2-1|TRBD1|few|TRBV9
TGTGCCAGCAGCGAGGGGACAGGGACCCTATCCTACAATGAGCAGTTCTTC
CASSEGTGTLSYNEQFF
>TRBJ2-2|NA|many|TRBV20-1
TGCAGTGCTAAAGATGGGCTGAACACCGGGGAGCTGTTTTTT
CSAKDGLNTGELFF
>TRBJ1-1|TRBD1|NA|TRBV2
TGTGCCAGCAGTGTAAGCGGGACAGGGGACACTGAAGCTTTCTTT
CASSVSGTGDTEAFF
>TRBJ1-2|NA|NA|TRBV5-1
TGCGCCAGCAGTCACCAGGGCGACTATGGCTACACCTTC
CASSHQGDYGYTF
>TRBJ2-2|NA|NA|TRBV29-1
TGCAGCGTGGGGACTTTCACCGGGGAGCTGTTTTTT
CSVGTFTGELFF
>TRBJ2-3|NA|NA|TRBV20-1
TGCAGTGCTAGGCCCCGGGGCAGCACAGATACGCAGTATTTT
CSARPRGSTDTQYF
>TRBJ2-5|TRBD2|many|TRBV19
TGTGCCAGTAGGGCGGGGGGCGAAGAGACCCAGTACTTC
CASRAGGEETQYF
>TRBJ2-3|NA|NA|TRBV12-3/TRBV12-4
TGTGCCAGCAGTTTCCCGGCCTTGGGAGATACGCAGTATTTT
CASSFPALGDTQYF